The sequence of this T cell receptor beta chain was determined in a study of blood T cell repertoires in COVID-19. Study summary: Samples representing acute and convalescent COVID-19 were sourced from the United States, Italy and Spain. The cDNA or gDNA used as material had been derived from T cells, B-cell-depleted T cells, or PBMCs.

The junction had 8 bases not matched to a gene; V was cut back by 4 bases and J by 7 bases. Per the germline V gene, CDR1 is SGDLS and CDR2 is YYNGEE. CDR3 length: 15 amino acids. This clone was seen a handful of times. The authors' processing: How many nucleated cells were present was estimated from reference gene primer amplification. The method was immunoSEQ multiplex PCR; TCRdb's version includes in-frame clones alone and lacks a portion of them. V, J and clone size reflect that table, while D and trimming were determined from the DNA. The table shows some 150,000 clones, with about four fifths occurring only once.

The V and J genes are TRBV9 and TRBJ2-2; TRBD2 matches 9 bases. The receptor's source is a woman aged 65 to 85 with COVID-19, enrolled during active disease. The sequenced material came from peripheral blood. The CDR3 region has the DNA TGTGCCAGCAGCCCCGGGACTAGCCGGAGCGGGGAGCTGTTTTTT. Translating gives CASSPGTSRSGELFF.